This TCR beta chain was retrieved from a study of monozygotic twins with inflammatory bowel disease. Findings and caveats of the study: Lower TCRbeta diversity (inverse Simpson) was seen in IBD patients than in healthy co-twins. Twins classed as concordant or discordant showed no difference in repertoire similarity, possibly from limited power.

A remark on this clonotype: Its matching antigen is unknown.

In germline, CDR1 is MDHEN, CDR2 SYDVKM. CDR3 length: 12 amino acids. Making each TCR library took roughly 3,400 ng of total RNA. Investigators made cDNA in eight separate reactions per sample. TCRdb reanalyzed the 5' RACE reads, giving one entry per CDR3 protein sequence and no DNA. The table lists around 97,000 distinct CDR3 sequences. Sequenced material: blood. This receptor was taken from a human donor with ulcerative colitis or Crohn's disease, or a healthy co-twin of an affected twin (not recorded which). This rearrangement joins TRBV28 to TRBJ2-3; TCRdb selects TRBD1, and the lack of DNA leaves this call unchecked. The CDR3 loop is CASTGGYGTQYF.